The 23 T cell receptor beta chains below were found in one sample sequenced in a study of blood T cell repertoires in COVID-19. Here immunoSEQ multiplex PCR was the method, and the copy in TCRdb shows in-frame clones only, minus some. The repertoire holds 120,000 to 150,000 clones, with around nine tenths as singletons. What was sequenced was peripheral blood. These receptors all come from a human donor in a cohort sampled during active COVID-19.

In DNA form, the CDR3 reads TGTGCCAGCAAAGCGGGAGTAAGCACAGATACGCAGTATTTT. This translates into CASKAGVSTDTQYF. V usage is TRBV2 and J usage is TRBJ2-3; TRBD2 matches 8 bases. V shed 7 bases, J shed 0 bases, and the junction held 3 bases outside the gene matches. Germline V gene lookup returns CDR1 SNHLY and CDR2 FYNNEI. This CDR3 contains 14 residues.

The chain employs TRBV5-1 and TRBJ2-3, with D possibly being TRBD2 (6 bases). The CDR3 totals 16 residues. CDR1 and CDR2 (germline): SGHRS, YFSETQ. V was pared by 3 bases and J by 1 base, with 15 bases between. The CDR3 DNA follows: TGCGCCAGCAGCTCGGGCTCAACGGGGGGCACAGATACGCAGTATTTT. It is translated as CASSSGSTGGTDTQYF.

The CDR3 DNA follows: TGTGCCAGCTCGGGACAGGGGGCTAGTCAGCCCCAGCATTTT. It encodes CASSGQGASQPQHF. The chain has TRBV19 and TRBJ1-5; TRBD1 agrees at 12 bases. The CDR3 extends over 14 amino acids. After removal of 9 bases from V and 6 bases from J, the junction contained 6 bases not matched to a gene. From germline, CDR1 is LNHDA and CDR2 SQIVND (reference sequence).

The CDR3 loop is CASSVAGTAVEKLFF. CDR3 in DNA: TGTGCCAGCAGCGTAGCTGGGACAGCGGTGGAAAAACTGTTTTTT. The gene calls are TRBV9 and TRBJ1-4; TRBD1 matches at 7 bases. Unmatched junction bases numbered 7, after V lost 0 bases and J lost 8 bases. Germline values: CDR1 SGDLS, CDR2 YYNGEE. The CDR3 loop spans 15 amino acids. Full variable domain (remainder filled in from reference TRBV9 and TRBJ1-4): DSGVTQTPKHLITATGQRVTLRCSPRSGDLSVYWYQQSLDQGLQFLIQYYNGEERAKGNILERFSAQQFPDLHSELNLSSLELGDSALYFCASSVAGTAVEKLFFGSGTQLSVL.

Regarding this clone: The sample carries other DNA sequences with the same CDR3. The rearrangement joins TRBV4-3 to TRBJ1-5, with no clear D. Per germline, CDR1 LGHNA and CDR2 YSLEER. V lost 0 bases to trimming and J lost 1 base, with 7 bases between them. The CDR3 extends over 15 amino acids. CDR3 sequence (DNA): TGCGCCAGCAGCCAAGATCGAGGGAGCAATCAGCCCCAGCATTTT. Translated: CASSQDRGSNQPQHF.

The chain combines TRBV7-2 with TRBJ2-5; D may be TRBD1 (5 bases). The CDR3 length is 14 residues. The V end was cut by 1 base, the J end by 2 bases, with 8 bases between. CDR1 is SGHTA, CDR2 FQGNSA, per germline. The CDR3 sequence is CASSLDRLQETQYF. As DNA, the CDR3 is TGTGCCAGCAGCTTAGACAGGCTACAAGAGACCCAGTACTTC.

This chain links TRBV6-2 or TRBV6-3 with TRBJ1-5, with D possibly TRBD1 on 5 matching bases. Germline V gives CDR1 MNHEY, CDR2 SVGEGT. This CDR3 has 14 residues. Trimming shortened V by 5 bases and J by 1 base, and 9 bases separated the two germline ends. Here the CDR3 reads CASSRTPSNQPQHF. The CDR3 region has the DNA TGTGCCAGCAGTCGGACACCGAGCAATCAGCCCCAGCATTTT.

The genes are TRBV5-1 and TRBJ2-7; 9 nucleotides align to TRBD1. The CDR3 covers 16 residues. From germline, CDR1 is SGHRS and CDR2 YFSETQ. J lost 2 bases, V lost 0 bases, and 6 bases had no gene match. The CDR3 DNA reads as TGCGCCAGCAGCTTGGTGGGACAGGGAACTACCTACGAGCAGTACTTC. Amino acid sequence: CASSLVGQGTTYEQYF.

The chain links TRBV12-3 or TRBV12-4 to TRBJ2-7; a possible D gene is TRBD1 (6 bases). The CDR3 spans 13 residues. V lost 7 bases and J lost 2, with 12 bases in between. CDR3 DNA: TGTGCCAGCAAGCAGGGGAGCGCCTACGAGCAGTACTTC. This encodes CASKQGSAYEQYF.

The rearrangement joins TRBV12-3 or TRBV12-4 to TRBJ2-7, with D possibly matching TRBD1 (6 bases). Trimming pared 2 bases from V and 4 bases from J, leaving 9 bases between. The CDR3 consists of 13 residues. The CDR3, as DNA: TGTGCCAGCAGTTTATCAGGGGATTACGAGCAGTACTTC. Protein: CASSLSGDYEQYF.

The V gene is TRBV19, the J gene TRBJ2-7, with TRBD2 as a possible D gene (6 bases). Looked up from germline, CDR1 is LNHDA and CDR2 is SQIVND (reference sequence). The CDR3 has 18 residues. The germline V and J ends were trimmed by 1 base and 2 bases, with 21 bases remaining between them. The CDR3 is CASSIGLRFGGTTYEQYF. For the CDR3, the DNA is TGTGCCAGTAGTATAGGTCTCAGGTTTGGCGGGACGACCTACGAGCAGTACTTC.

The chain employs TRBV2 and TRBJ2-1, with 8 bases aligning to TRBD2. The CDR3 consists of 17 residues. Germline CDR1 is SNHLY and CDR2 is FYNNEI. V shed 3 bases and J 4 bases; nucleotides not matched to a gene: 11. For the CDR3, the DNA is TGTGCCAGCAGTGATCCGAGCGGGAGAGAGATATACAATGAGCAGTTCTTC. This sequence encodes CASSDPSGREIYNEQFF.

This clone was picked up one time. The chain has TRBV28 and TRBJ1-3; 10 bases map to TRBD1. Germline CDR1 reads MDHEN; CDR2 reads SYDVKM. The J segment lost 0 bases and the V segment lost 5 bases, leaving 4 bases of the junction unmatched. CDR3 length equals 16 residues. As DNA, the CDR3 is TGTGCCAGCAGTCCTTGGACAGGGGGCTCTGGAAACACCATATATTTT. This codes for CASSPWTGGSGNTIYF.

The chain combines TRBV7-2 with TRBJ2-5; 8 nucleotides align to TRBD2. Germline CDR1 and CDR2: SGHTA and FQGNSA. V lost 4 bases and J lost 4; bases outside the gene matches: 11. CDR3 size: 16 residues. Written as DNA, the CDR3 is TGTGCCAGCAGCTGGTCGCCGGGGGGGCCCATAGAGACCCAGTACTTC. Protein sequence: CASSWSPGGPIETQYF. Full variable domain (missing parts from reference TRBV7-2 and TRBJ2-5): GAGVSQSPSNKVTEKGKDVELRCDPISGHTALYWYRQSLGQGLEFLIYFQGNSAPDKSGLPSDRFSAERTGGSVSTLTIQRTQQEDSAVYLCASSWSPGGPIETQYFGPGTRLLVL.

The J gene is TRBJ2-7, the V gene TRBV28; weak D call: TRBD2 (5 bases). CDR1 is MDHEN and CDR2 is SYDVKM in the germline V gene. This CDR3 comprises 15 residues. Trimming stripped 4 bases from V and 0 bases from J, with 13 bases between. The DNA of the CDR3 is TGTGCCAGCAGTTCTCAAGCGGAAATCTCCTACGAGCAGTACTTC. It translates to CASSSQAEISYEQYF.

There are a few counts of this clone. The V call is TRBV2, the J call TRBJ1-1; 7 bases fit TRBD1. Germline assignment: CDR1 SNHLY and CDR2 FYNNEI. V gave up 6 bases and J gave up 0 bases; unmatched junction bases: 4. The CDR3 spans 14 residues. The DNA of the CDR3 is TGTGCCAGCAGCTCACAGGGGCTGAACACTGAAGCTTTCTTT. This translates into CASSSQGLNTEAFF.

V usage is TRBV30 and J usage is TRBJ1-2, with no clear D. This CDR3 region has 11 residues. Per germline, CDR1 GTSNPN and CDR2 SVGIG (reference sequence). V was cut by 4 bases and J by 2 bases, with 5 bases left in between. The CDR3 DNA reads TGTGCCTGGAAACAGAACTATGGCTACACCTTC. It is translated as CAWKQNYGYTF.

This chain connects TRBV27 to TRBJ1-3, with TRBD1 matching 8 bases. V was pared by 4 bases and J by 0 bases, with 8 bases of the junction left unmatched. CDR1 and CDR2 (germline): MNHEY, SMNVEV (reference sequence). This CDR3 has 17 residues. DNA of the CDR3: TGTGCCAGCAGTTCCCTCCAGACAGGGGACTCTGGAAACACCATATATTTT. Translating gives CASSSLQTGDSGNTIYF.

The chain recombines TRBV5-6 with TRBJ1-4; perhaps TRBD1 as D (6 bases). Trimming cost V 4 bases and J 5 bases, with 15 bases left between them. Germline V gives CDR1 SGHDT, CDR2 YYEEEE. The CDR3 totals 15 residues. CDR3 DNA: TGTGCCAGCAGCACCCTCCACAGGGACAATGAAAAACTGTTTTTT. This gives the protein CASSTLHRDNEKLFF.

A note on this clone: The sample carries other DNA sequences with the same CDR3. The CDR3 is CASSFRGRTEAFF. The CDR3 nucleotides are TGTGCCAGCAGCTTCCGGGGGAGAACTGAAGCTTTCTTT. The chain is built from TRBV7-2 and TRBJ1-1; D is perhaps TRBD1 (5 bases). Germline loops: CDR1 SGHTA, CDR2 FQGNSA. V dropped 3 bases and J dropped 5 bases, with 10 bases sitting between them. This CDR3 spans 13 amino acids.

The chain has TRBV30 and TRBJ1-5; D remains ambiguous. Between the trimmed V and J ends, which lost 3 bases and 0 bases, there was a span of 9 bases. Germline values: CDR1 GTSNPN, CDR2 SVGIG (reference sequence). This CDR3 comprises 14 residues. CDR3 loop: CAWRPNYSNQPQHF. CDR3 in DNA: TGTGCCTGGAGGCCTAACTATAGCAATCAGCCCCAGCATTTT.

The CDR3 sequence: CASRRDRDGQPQHF. As DNA, the CDR3 is TGTGCCAGCAGAAGGGACAGGGATGGGCAGCCCCAGCATTTT. This chain uses TRBV2 with TRBJ1-5, with 9 nucleotides matching TRBD1. V lost 6 bases to trimming and J lost 7 bases; unmatched junction nucleotides: 7. The germline V gene has CDR1 SNHLY and CDR2 FYNNEI. This CDR3 is 14 amino acids long. The full variable domain, in which reference TRBV2 and TRBJ1-5 provide the parts outside the CDR3, is EPEVTQTPSHQVTQMGQEVILRCVPISNHLYFYWYRQILGQKVEFLVSFYNNEISEKSEIFDDQFSVERPDGSNFTLKIRSTKLEDSAMYFCASRRDRDGQPQHFGDGTRLSIL.

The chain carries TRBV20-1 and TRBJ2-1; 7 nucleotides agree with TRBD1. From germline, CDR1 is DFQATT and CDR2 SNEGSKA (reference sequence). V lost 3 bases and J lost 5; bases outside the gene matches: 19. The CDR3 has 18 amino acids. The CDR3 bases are TGCAGTGCTAGTAAAACAGTGGCCAGGACAGGCCAAAACAATGAGCAGTTCTTC. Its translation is CSASKTVARTGQNNEQFF.